These 30 T cell receptor beta chains came from one sample sequenced in a study of OX40 agonist ivuxolimab in advanced cancers. Profiling relied on immunoSEQ multiplex PCR, and the TCRdb table lists in-frame clones only, not all of them. Among under 85,000 clones listed, over 75% were seen once. The sequencing used CD4+ or CD8+ T cells sorted from blood, collected in a trial of the OX40 agonist ivuxolimab. The receptors stem from an adult with an advanced solid tumor such as melanoma, head and neck, liver or kidney cancer.

A few counts support this clone. The same CDR3 also results from other DNA sequences found in this sample. V and J are TRBV11-3 and TRBJ2-7; D call uncertain. Trimming removed 1 base from V and 1 base from J, with 8 bases in between. Germline-derived CDR1 and CDR2 are SGHNT and YENEEA. The CDR3 covers 14 residues. The CDR3 nucleotides are TGTGCCAGCAGCTTAGGCGCTTCATCCTACGAGCAGTACTTC. It specifies CASSLGASSYEQYF. Supplemented by reference TRBV11-3 and TRBJ2-7, the full variable domain reads EAGVVQSPRYKIIEKKQPVAFWCNPISGHNTLYWYLQNLGQGPELLIRYENEEAVDDSQLPKDRFSAERLKGVDSTLKIQPAELGDSAVYLCASSLGASSYEQYFGPGTRLTVT.

The J gene is TRBJ1-4, the V gene TRBV7-2; 10 bases map to TRBD1. This CDR3 comprises 14 residues. Losses at the gene ends were 7 bases for V and 7 bases for J; bases not matched to a gene: 6. Germline lookup yields CDR1 SGHTA and CDR2 FQGNSA. CDR3 sequence reads: CASTRQGAGEKLFF. In DNA, the CDR3 is TGTGCCAGCACCCGACAGGGGGCAGGTGAAAAACTGTTTTTT.

The rearrangement uses TRBV6-4 and TRBJ2-2, with 8 bases that match TRBD1. The CDR3 contains 15 residues. Looked up from germline, CDR1 is MRHNA and CDR2 is SNTAGT. V lost 5 bases, J lost 4 bases, and 6 bases stayed unmatched. CDR3 bases: TGTGCCAGCAGTTTGGGAGGACAGGGCACCGGGGAGCTGTTTTTT. As protein: CASSLGGQGTGELFF.

The chain is built from TRBV30 and TRBJ2-2, with a tentative D call TRBD1 (6 bases). The V gene's germline CDR1 is GTSNPN and CDR2 SVGIG (reference sequence). CDR3 size: 14 residues. Trimming removed 4 bases from V and 2 bases from J, with 11 bases in between. The chain's CDR3 is CAWKWDTNTGELFF. The CDR3 DNA reads TGTGCCTGGAAGTGGGACACAAACACCGGGGAGCTGTTTTTT.

The genes are TRBV5-1 and TRBJ2-5, with a weak D call TRBD2 (6 bases). CDR3 size: 13 residues. V was shortened by 1 base and J by 5 bases, with 9 bases between the two germline ends. Looked up from germline, CDR1 is SGHRS and CDR2 is YFSETQ. The CDR3 DNA follows: TGCGCCAGCAGCTTGAGACGGGGGGAGACCCAGTACTTC. Translating it yields CASSLRRGETQYF.

J is TRBJ1-2 and V is TRBV7-2; D perhaps matches TRBD1 (6 bases). The V and J ends lost 5 bases and 3 bases respectively, with 10 bases between them. This CDR3 spans 13 amino acids. Germline CDR1 and CDR2: SGHTA and FQGNSA. The CDR3 loop is CASSPNRDYGYTF. The CDR3, as DNA: TGTGCCAGCAGCCCCAACAGGGACTATGGCTACACCTTC.

V and J are TRBV5-1 and TRBJ1-1; D remains unclear. Germline assignment: CDR1 SGHRS and CDR2 YFSETQ. V lost 4 bases and J 0 bases, leaving 19 bases between the germline ends. CDR3 size: 17 residues. The DNA for the CDR3 is TGCGCCAGCAGCGCAACGCCCGCAGCCATCATGAACACTGAAGCTTTCTTT. Residues: CASSATPAAIMNTEAFF.

The chain combines TRBV27 with TRBJ1-1; 8 bases map to TRBD1. This CDR3 is built from 14 residues. Looked up from germline, CDR1 is MNHEY and CDR2 is SMNVEV (reference sequence). V lost 2 bases, J lost 4 bases, and 3 bases stayed unmatched. CDR3 nucleotides: TGTGCCAGCAGTTTAAGCAGGGGGCGCACTGAAGCTTTCTTT. It codes for CASSLSRGRTEAFF.

The chain uses TRBV6-1 and TRBJ2-7, with 7 bases fitting TRBD2. V shed 2 bases, J shed 2 bases, and the junction held 3 bases outside the gene matches. CDR1 is MNHNS and CDR2 is SASEGT in the germline V gene. The CDR3 runs to 14 residues. CDR3 loop: CASSEWSGAYEQYF. The CDR3, as DNA: TGTGCCAGCAGTGAATGGAGCGGGGCCTACGAGCAGTACTTC.

The chain uses TRBV19 and TRBJ1-1, with D possibly matching TRBD1 (6 bases). Germline V CDR1 and CDR2: LNHDA, SQIVND (reference sequence). Trimming removed 7 bases at V and 0 bases at J, with 12 bases between. This CDR3 contains 14 residues. CDR3 loop: CASTLDRVNTEAFF. CDR3 DNA: TGTGCCAGTACCTTGGACAGAGTGAACACTGAAGCTTTCTTT.

This sequence joins TRBV15 and TRBJ1-3; TRBD1 is a possible D gene (5 bases). Between the trimmed V and J ends, which lost 0 bases and 4 bases, there was a span of 16 bases. CDR1 is LNHNV and CDR2 is YYDKDF in the germline V gene (reference sequence). The CDR3 spans 17 residues. Written as DNA, the CDR3 is TGTGCCACCAGCAGAGAACAGCAATCGGGGCTAGGAAACACCATATATTTT. This gives the protein CATSREQQSGLGNTIYF.

This chain joins TRBV7-2 and TRBJ2-1; 7 positions match TRBD1. CDR3 length equals 15 residues. The V gene's germline CDR1 is SGHTA and CDR2 FQGNSA. The ends lost 7 bases at V and 6 bases at J; junction bases unmatched: 12. The CDR3 coding sequence is TGTGCCAGCACCCAATCACAGGGGCGCGGCAATGAGCAGTTCTTC. This translates into CASTQSQGRGNEQFF.

V gene TRBV7-2 combines with J gene TRBJ2-2; 11 bases are shared with TRBD2. Trimming cost V 2 bases and J 1 base; bases outside gene matches: 3. This CDR3 region has 17 residues. Germline CDR1 SGHTA, CDR2 FQGNSA. In DNA form, the CDR3 reads TGTGCCAGCAGCTTACCTAGCGGGGGGCAGAACACCGGGGAGCTGTTTTTT. As protein: CASSLPSGGQNTGELFF.

V and J are TRBV9 and TRBJ1-2; D perhaps matches TRBD1 (5 bases). The CDR3 contains 15 residues. Germline CDR1 reads SGDLS; CDR2 reads YYNGEE. V shed 4 bases and J shed 9 bases, with 22 bases lying between them. The CDR3 loop reads CASSRSPRGDDSYTF. The CDR3 DNA is TGTGCCAGCAGCCGGTCCCCCCGGGGGGATGATAGCTACACCTTC.

This clone was seen only a few times. This sequence joins TRBV19 and TRBJ2-2; D is unclear. The V gene's germline CDR1 is LNHDA and CDR2 SQIVND (reference sequence). Trimming left V 9 bases short and J 3 bases short, with 11 bases between. The length of the CDR3 is 13 residues. The CDR3 DNA is TGTGCCAGCGATACAGCGTACACCGGGGAGCTGTTTTTT. Translation gives CASDTAYTGELFF.

There are a few counts of this clone. The gene calls are TRBV9 and TRBJ1-3; D not resolved. V shed 3 bases and J shed 7 bases, with 5 bases lying between them. This CDR3 contains 11 residues. In germline, CDR1 is SGDLS, CDR2 YYNGEE. CDR3 loop: CASSDRNTIYF. For the CDR3, the DNA is TGTGCCAGCAGCGATAGGAACACCATATATTTT.

This rearrangement joins TRBV7-2 to TRBJ1-5; no reliable D call. From germline, CDR1 is SGHTA and CDR2 FQGNSA. There are 14 residues in the CDR3. Trimming cost V 4 bases and J 4 bases, with 11 bases left between them. In nucleotides, the CDR3 is TGTGCCAGCAGCTCTTCGGTTGGGAATCAGCCCCAGCATTTT. As protein: CASSSSVGNQPQHF.

The chain has TRBV25-1 and TRBJ2-2; D may be TRBD1 (6 bases). Trimming stripped 6 bases from V and 1 base from J, with 18 bases between. CDR3 length equals 17 residues. Germline V gene data show CDR1 as MGHDK and CDR2 as SYGVNS. CDR3 in amino acids: CASSAPPLGQNTGELFF. CDR3 nucleotide sequence: TGTGCCAGCAGCGCTCCCCCTTTGGGACAGAACACCGGGGAGCTGTTTTTT.

Only a few counts were recorded for this clone. The rearrangement joins TRBV19 to TRBJ1-2; D is perhaps TRBD1 (5 bases). CDR1 LNHDA and CDR2 SQIVND come from the germline V gene (reference sequence). The V gene lost 5 bases and the J gene lost 4 bases, with 29 bases spanning the gap. The CDR3 has 19 amino acids. CDR3: CASSGGTGVRSGFSYGYTF. CDR3 in DNA: TGTGCCAGTAGTGGGGGGACGGGCGTTAGGTCGGGGTTCTCCTATGGCTACACCTTC.

The chain couples TRBV18 to TRBJ1-5; D is unresolved. Germline CDR1 reads KGHSH; CDR2 reads LQKENI. The CDR3 has 14 amino acids. V lost 1 base, J lost 1 base, and 5 bases lay in between. CDR3 region: CASSPQQSNQPQHF. Written as DNA, the CDR3 is TGTGCCAGCTCACCACAACAGAGCAATCAGCCCCAGCATTTT.

The rearrangement joins TRBV7-3 to TRBJ1-2; D possibly corresponds to TRBD1 (6 bases). CDR3 length: 13 amino acids. Germline V gives CDR1 SGHTA, CDR2 FQGTGA. The ends were cut back, 3 bases at V and 4 bases at J, with 9 bases in the middle. The CDR3 here is CASSFHRAYGYTF. The DNA for the CDR3 is TGTGCCAGCAGCTTTCACAGGGCCTATGGCTACACCTTC.

The chain has TRBV5-4 and TRBJ2-5; tentatively, D is TRBD2 (6 bases). Per the germline V gene, CDR1 is SGHNT and CDR2 is YYREEE (reference sequence). This CDR3 is built from 15 residues. The V gene lost 5 bases and the J gene lost 4 bases, with 18 bases spanning the gap. CDR3: CASSPGGGAGETQYF. The CDR3 DNA reads TGTGCCAGCAGTCCCGGAGGAGGGGCAGGAGAGACCCAGTACTTC.

The rearrangement links TRBV18 to TRBJ2-5, with TRBD1 as a possible D gene (5 bases). The CDR3 has 14 amino acids. CDR1 and CDR2 (germline): KGHSH, LQKENI. Trimming cost V 1 base and J 1 base, with 7 bases left between them. The CDR3 nucleotides read TGTGCCAGCTCACCACTCAGGGTCCAAGAGACCCAGTACTTC. This translates into CASSPLRVQETQYF.

This clone was detected only a few times. The V call is TRBV6-1, the J call TRBJ2-7; the D is unclear. V was trimmed by 3 bases and J by 6 bases, leaving 21 bases between them. The germline V gene encodes CDR1 MNHNS and CDR2 SASEGT. The CDR3 has 16 residues. The CDR3 is CASSDNSGLDRAEQYF. CDR3 DNA sequence: TGTGCCAGCAGTGATAACTCGGGTCTTGATCGTGCCGAGCAGTACTTC.

J is TRBJ1-2 and V is TRBV7-3; D not certain. Trimming stripped 4 bases from V and 8 bases from J, with 14 bases between. The germline CDR1 and CDR2 sequences are SGHTA and FQGTGA. CDR3 length: 13 residues. In nucleotides, the CDR3 is TGTGCCAGCAGCTACTCCAATTTCGGCGGCTACACCTTC. Protein product: CASSYSNFGGYTF. Full variable domain (rest looked up from reference TRBV7-3 and TRBJ1-2): GAGVSQTPSNKVTEKGKYVELRCDPISGHTALYWYRQSLGQGPEFLIYFQGTGAADDSGLPNDRFFAVRPEGSVSTLKIQRTERGDSAVYLCASSYSNFGGYTFGSGTRLTVV.

The chain uses TRBV5-5 and TRBJ1-1, with D possibly matching TRBD1 (6 bases). There are 13 residues in the CDR3. Looked up from germline, CDR1 is SGHKS and CDR2 is YYEKEE (reference sequence). The V end was cut by 3 bases, the J end by 8 bases, with 14 bases between. The CDR3 nucleotides are TGTGCCAGCAGCTGGGGGCCCGACGACGAAGCTTTCTTT. Protein sequence: CASSWGPDDEAFF.

This chain joins TRBV10-1 and TRBJ1-2; no clear D gene. The CDR3 spans 14 residues. CDR1 is WNHNN and CDR2 is SYGVQD in the germline V gene (reference sequence). Trimming shortened V by 3 bases and J by 4 bases, and 12 bases separated the two germline ends. The CDR3: CASSDGEGLYGYTF. DNA of the CDR3: TGCGCCAGCAGTGATGGTGAGGGTCTCTATGGCTACACCTTC.

The J gene is TRBJ1-1, the V gene TRBV5-1, with 7 bases matching TRBD1. Germline-derived CDR1 and CDR2 are SGHRS and YFSETQ. CDR3 length: 16 amino acids. The J segment lost 2 bases and the V segment lost 0 bases, leaving 7 bases of the junction unmatched. The CDR3 bases are TGCGCCAGCAGCTTGGGGGACAGAGGCTTTAACACTGAAGCTTTCTTT. It yields the protein CASSLGDRGFNTEAFF.

The rearrangement uses TRBV12-5 and TRBJ2-7, with 10 nucleotides matching TRBD1. This CDR3 has 18 residues. Germline-derived CDR1 and CDR2 are LGHNT and FRNRAP. With V trimmed by 0 bases and J by 6 bases, 14 bases remained unmatched. CDR3 bases: TGTGCTAGTGGTTTGGTAAATAAGTTAGGGACAGGGGATTCCGAGCAGTACTTC. Amino acid sequence: CASGLVNKLGTGDSEQYF.

V gene TRBV30 combines with J gene TRBJ1-2, with a possible D match to TRBD1 (5 bases). Germline CDR1 is GTSNPN and CDR2 is SVGIG (reference sequence). Between the trimmed V and J ends, which lost 3 bases and 3 bases, there was a span of 11 bases. This CDR3 spans 13 amino acids. The CDR3 sequence: CAWRVWGDYGYTF. CDR3 in DNA: TGTGCCTGGAGGGTTTGGGGGGACTATGGCTACACCTTC. The full variable domain, completed using reference TRBV30 and TRBJ1-2, is SQTIHQWPATLVQPVGSPLSLECTVEGTSNPNLYWYRQAAGRGLQLLFYSVGIGQISSEVPQNLSASRPQDRQFILSSKKLLLSDSGFYLCAWRVWGDYGYTFGSGTRLTVV.